The 10 T cell receptor beta chains below were found in one sample sequenced in a study of CD8 T cells in ankylosing spondylitis. TCRdb called the 5' RACE reads again in MiXCR, with one record for every CDR3 protein. The data show about 240,000 distinct CDR3 sequences, 8% to 11% seen once. The specimen sequenced was blood, either unsorted or a sorted T cell fraction (not recorded which). The receptors stem from a male donor with ankylosing spondylitis or in good health (not recorded which).

This clonotype occurred a few times. The genes are TRBV6-5 and TRBJ1-5, with TRBD1 as a possible D gene (5 bases). V shed 2 bases and J shed 3 bases, with 8 bases lying between them. The germline V gene encodes CDR1 MNHEY and CDR2 SVGAGI. The CDR3 has 14 amino acids. CDR3 protein: CASSYVGDNQPQHF. As DNA, the CDR3 is TGTGCCAGCAGTTACGTAGGGGACAATCAGCCCCAGCATTTT.

This clonotype was observed a few times. The chain is built from TRBV11-2 and TRBJ2-4; 9 bases align to TRBD1. The CDR3 covers 21 residues. V lost 6 bases and J lost 0; bases outside the gene matches: 21. Germline V gives CDR1 SGHAT, CDR2 FQNNGV. CDR3 in DNA: TGTGCCAGCAGTAGCCGGGGCCCGACGGGACAGGGAGTAGTAGCCAAAAACATTCAGTACTTC. It translates to CASSSRGPTGQGVVAKNIQYF.

This clonotype was observed at least ten times. V usage is TRBV12-3 or TRBV12-4 and J usage is TRBJ2-2, with D possibly being TRBD1 (5 bases). The CDR3 is made up of 15 amino acids. Trimming stripped 3 bases from V and 4 bases from J, with 12 bases between. CDR3 residues: CASSFRVPGTGELFF. The CDR3 DNA reads TGTGCCAGCAGTTTCAGGGTTCCGGGCACCGGGGAGCTGTTTTTT.

Many counts were recorded for this clonotype. The rearrangement joins TRBV20-1 to TRBJ2-7, with D possibly TRBD2 on 5 matching bases. Between the trimmed V and J ends, which lost 8 bases and 3 bases, there was a span of 17 bases. This CDR3 has 13 residues. Germline V lookup: CDR1 DFQATT, CDR2 SNEGSKA (reference sequence). CDR3 DNA: TGCAGTCTAGGGCCTCCCGAGGGCTACGAGCAGTACTTC. Translated: CSLGPPEGYEQYF.

This clonotype was detected ten times or more. This chain links TRBV12-3 or TRBV12-4 with TRBJ1-2, with D hard to call. CDR3 size: 13 residues. Trimming left V 8 bases short and J 4 bases short, with 14 bases between. The CDR3 nucleotides are TGTGCCAGCGATAACCGGGCGGGCTATGGCTACACCTTC. Residues: CASDNRAGYGYTF.

The sample holds many counts of this clonotype. The chain recombines TRBV6-1 with TRBJ1-5, with TRBD1 identical over 9 bases. V lost 3 bases, J lost 2 bases, and 5 bases stayed unmatched. Germline CDR1 reads MNHNS; CDR2 reads SASEGT. The CDR3 totals 16 residues. The CDR3 here is CASSDWGDRGNQPQHF. CDR3 sequence (DNA): TGTGCCAGCAGTGATTGGGGGGACAGGGGCAATCAGCCCCAGCATTTT.

This clonotype was seen a handful of times. V usage is TRBV2 and J usage is TRBJ1-5; D unresolved. The germline CDR1 and CDR2 sequences are SNHLY and FYNNEI. V dropped 2 bases and J dropped 0 bases, with 8 bases sitting between them. The CDR3 has 15 residues. CDR3 in amino acids: CASSETAYSNQPQHF. CDR3 in DNA: TGTGCCAGCAGTGAAACAGCCTATAGCAATCAGCCCCAGCATTTT.

The V gene is TRBV7-7, the J gene TRBJ2-5, with 7 bases identical to TRBD1. CDR3 size: 16 residues. Looked up from germline, CDR1 is SSHAT and CDR2 is FNYEAQ (reference sequence). Trimming removed 1 base from V and 2 bases from J; junction bases left unmatched: 7. This chain's CDR3 is CASSLETGLGQETQYF. DNA for the CDR3: TGTGCCAGCAGCTTAGAGACAGGGTTGGGGCAAGAGACCCAGTACTTC.

A note on this clonotype: A much bigger clone sits one base away, suggesting this may be a read error. V and J are TRBV15 and TRBJ1-1; no clear D. V was trimmed by 4 bases and J by 12 bases, leaving 18 bases between them. There are 13 residues in the CDR3. The V gene's germline CDR1 is LNHNV and CDR2 YYDKDF (reference sequence). The CDR3 bases are TGTGCCACCAGCACAGACCAACGATCTGTAACTTTCTTT. This encodes CATSTDQRSVTFF.

This clonotype has just a few counts. The rearrangement uses TRBV11-3 and TRBJ2-1; the match to TRBD2 covers 8 bases. J was trimmed by 15 bases and V by 0 bases; bases with no gene match: 4. This CDR3 has 12 amino acids. Germline CDR1 and CDR2: SGHNT and YENEEA. CDR3 protein: CASSLDGSGVFF. The CDR3 coding sequence is TGTGCCAGCAGCTTAGATGGTAGCGGGGTGTTCTTC.